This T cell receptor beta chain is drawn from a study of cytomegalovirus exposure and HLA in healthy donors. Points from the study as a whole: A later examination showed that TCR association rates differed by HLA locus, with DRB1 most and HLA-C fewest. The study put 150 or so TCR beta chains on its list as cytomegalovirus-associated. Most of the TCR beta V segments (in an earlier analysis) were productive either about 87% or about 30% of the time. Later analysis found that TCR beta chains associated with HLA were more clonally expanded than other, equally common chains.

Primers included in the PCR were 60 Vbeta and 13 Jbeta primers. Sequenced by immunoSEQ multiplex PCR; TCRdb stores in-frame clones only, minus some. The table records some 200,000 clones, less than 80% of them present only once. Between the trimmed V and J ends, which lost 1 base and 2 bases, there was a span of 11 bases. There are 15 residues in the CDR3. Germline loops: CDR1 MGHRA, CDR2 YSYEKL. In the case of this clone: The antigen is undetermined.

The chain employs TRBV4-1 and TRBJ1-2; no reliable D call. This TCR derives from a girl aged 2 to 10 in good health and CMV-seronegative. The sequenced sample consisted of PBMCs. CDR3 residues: CASSQGSDENYGYTF. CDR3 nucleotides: TGCGCCAGCAGCCAAGGATCAGATGAAAACTATGGCTACACCTTC.